The clone carrying this TCR beta chain has ten or more counts. Its cognate antigen is unknown. This record belongs to a study of CD8 T cells in ankylosing spondylitis. Study-level results: The clones that were linked to disease were reported to be significantly enriched in matched synovial fluid samples from ankylosing spondylitis patients. Among TCR beta sequences, a motif of several highly homologous variants appeared characteristic of ankylosing spondylitis blood. Existing reports had already noted some motif variants in reactive arthritis synovial fluid and blood.

The V gene lost 4 bases and the J gene lost 0 bases, with 10 bases spanning the gap. Germline V gives CDR1 SGHTA, CDR2 FQGNSA. The CDR3 consists of 15 residues. It was by quantitative 5'-RACE with molecular barcodes that TCR beta libraries were made. Via MiXCR, TCRdb re-called the 5' RACE reads, giving one row per CDR3 protein. This repertoire shows approximately 540,000 distinct CDR3 sequences, about 13% found once; its top ten account for around 7%. The sequence derives from a male donor with ankylosing spondylitis. Source material: blood, either unsorted or a sorted T cell fraction (not recorded which). This chain uses TRBV7-2 with TRBJ2-1; D gene ambiguous. CDR3 in DNA: TGTGCCAGCAGCTCGGACGTTAGCTCCTACAATGAGCAGTTCTTC. Its protein is CASSSDVSSYNEQFF.